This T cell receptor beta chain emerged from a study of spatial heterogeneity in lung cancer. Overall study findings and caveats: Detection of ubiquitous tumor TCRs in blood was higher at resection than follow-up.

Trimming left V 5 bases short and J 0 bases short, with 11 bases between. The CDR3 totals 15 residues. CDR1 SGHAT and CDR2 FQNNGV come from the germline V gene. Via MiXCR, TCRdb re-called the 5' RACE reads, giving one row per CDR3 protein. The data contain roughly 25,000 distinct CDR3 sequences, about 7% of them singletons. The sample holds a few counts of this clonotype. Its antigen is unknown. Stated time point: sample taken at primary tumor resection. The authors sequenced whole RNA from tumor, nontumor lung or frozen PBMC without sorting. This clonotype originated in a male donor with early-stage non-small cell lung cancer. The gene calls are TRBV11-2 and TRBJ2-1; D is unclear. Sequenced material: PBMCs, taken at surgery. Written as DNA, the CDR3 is TGTGCCAGCAGCCCACCGGTCAGCTCCTACAATGAGCAGTTCTTC. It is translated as CASSPPVSSYNEQFF.